This T cell receptor (beta chain) was recorded in a study of blood T cell repertoires in COVID-19. Assay used: immunoSEQ multiplex PCR; TCRdb lists only in-frame clones, some missing. Altogether around 190,000 clones are present, roughly 84% being singletons, with the ten largest covering about 3.3%. The CDR3 has 14 amino acids. The trim removed 4 bases at V and 7 bases at J, leaving 7 bases unmatched. Germline CDR1 and CDR2: SGHTS and YDEGEE. The source of this sequence is a woman aged 25 to 39 who had been exposed to COVID-19. V gene TRBV5-8 combines with J gene TRBJ2-3; 9 positions match TRBD1. Sequenced material: PBMCs or T cells enriched from blood (not recorded which). DNA of the CDR3: TGTGCCAGCAGCGGGACAGGGTCGGGTCATACGCAGTATTTT. Amino acid sequence: CASSGTGSGHTQYF.